The present entry profiles one T cell receptor beta chain with its context. What it binds is unknown. This sample is part of a study of shared clonotypes between healthy human individuals. This CDR3 has 13 residues. CDR1 is SGDLS and CDR2 is YYNGEE in the germline V gene. The germline V and J ends were trimmed by 4 bases and 3 bases, with 11 bases remaining between them. Naivety among CD8 cells was defined by CD45RO negativity and positive CCR7 selection, thereby excluding terminally differentiated effector memory CD45RA+ cells. General study points: For naive CD4 cells, roughly 5% of clonotypes were shared across a handful of donors.

The protocol was immunoSEQ multiplex PCR, while the TCRdb copy is restricted to in-frame clones and leaves out a portion. The table has around 2.1 million clones, about 92% seen once. Sequencing used naive CD8+ T cells from PBMCs. The chain is built from TRBV9 and TRBJ2-7; D is unresolved. The TCR was taken from a man in his late teens or twenties in good health. Some clones in this sample may be carry-over from other donors' samples. CDR3 DNA sequence: TGTGCCAGCAGCCCTACCTCCGGCTACGAGCAGTACTTC. Amino acid sequence: CASSPTSGYEQYF.